This is a list of T cell receptor beta chains from one sample in a study of human T cells and chemical hapten exposure. TCRdb re-derived calls from the RACE reads in MiXCR, one entry per CDR3 protein. The table includes tens of thousands of distinct CDR3 sequences, under 13% detected once. This material consisted of whole blood, taken in connection with sensitization to the hapten diphenylcyclopropenone (DPC). These TCRs come from a man aged 45-65 years with alopecia areata. Some clones in this sample may be carry-over from other donors' samples. Both conserved end residues are part of each CDR3. Fields, in order: D gene, J gene, clone size, V gene, CDR3 DNA, CDR3 protein. D genes are given only for firm matches. Not every row has a clone size; where given, it reads once, few, many or a size class.

TRBD1 | TRBJ1-5 | NA | TRBV29-1 | TGCAGCGTTGGGACAGGGAAACAGCCCCAGCATTTT | CSVGTGKQPQHF
NA | TRBJ2-7 | many | TRBV20-1 | TGCAGTGCTCACACGAAGGACCCGGGCCTCGAGCAGTACTTC | CSAHTKDPGLEQYF
NA | TRBJ2-4 | many | TRBV28 | TGTGCCAGCAGTAGCCAACAGGATTTTAACATTCAGTACTTC | CASSSQQDFNIQYF
TRBD2 | TRBJ2-2 | NA | TRBV11-3 | TGTGCCAGCAGCTTAACAGCGGGATCGAACACCGGGGAGCTGTTTTTT | CASSLTAGSNTGELFF
TRBD1 | TRBJ2-7 | few | TRBV3-1 | TGTGCCAGCAGCCGAGGCCTGGGACAGGGGGCAACCGAGCAGTACTTC | CASSRGLGQGATEQYF
NA | TRBJ1-2 | many | TRBV29-1 | TGCAGCCTGGGCACCGGTCTCTTC | CSLGTGLF
NA | TRBJ2-7 | NA | TRBV11-2 | TGTGCCAGCAGCTCCACTTTTGGGGCCTACGAGCAGTACTTC | CASSSTFGAYEQYF
TRBD2 | TRBJ2-3 | NA | TRBV19 | TGTGCCAGTAGTAGACTAGCGGGAGACCTCACAGATACGCAGTATTTT | CASSRLAGDLTDTQYF
TRBD2 | TRBJ2-7 | many | TRBV28 | TGTGCCAGCAGTGTACGACTAGCGGGAGACTACGAGCAGTACTTC | CASSVRLAGDYEQYF
TRBD2 | TRBJ2-3 | many | TRBV12-3/TRBV12-4 | TGTGCCAGCAGTTTAGTCCTTAGCGGGAGTACAGATACGCAGTATTTT | CASSLVLSGSTDTQYF
NA | TRBJ2-1 | NA | TRBV3-1 | TGTGCCAGCAGCCAAAAGTCCCAATTCCTCTACAATGAGCAGTTCTTC | CASSQKSQFLYNEQFF
NA | TRBJ1-1 | NA | TRBV20-1 | TGCAGTGCTCCCCGGGGGGAGAACACTGAAGCTTTCTTT | CSAPRGENTEAFF
TRBD1 | TRBJ2-1 | many | TRBV28 | TGTGCCAGCAGTTCAAGACAGGGGCTCGATAATGAGCAGTTCTTC | CASSSRQGLDNEQFF
TRBD1 | TRBJ2-5 | NA | TRBV29-1 | TGCAGCGTTGAGGAGTCAGGGGGTGAAGAGACCCAGTACTTC | CSVEESGGEETQYF
NA | TRBJ2-5 | NA | TRBV28 | TGTGCCAGCAGTTCCGGAGAAGGGACCCAGTACTTC | CASSSGEGTQYF
NA | TRBJ1-6 | NA | TRBV4-2 | TGTGCCAGCAGCCAGGCCGGGCGTATTTCACCCCTCCACTTT | CASSQAGRISPLHF
NA | TRBJ2-5 | many | TRBV6-1 | TGTGCCAGCTATCTCCAGAGGGGACCGAAAGAGACCCAGTACTTC | CASYLQRGPKETQYF
NA | TRBJ2-1 | few | TRBV6-4 | TGTGCCAGCAGCCCTGGGAGGGGGCTTACGGGTGAGCAGTTCTTC | CASSPGRGLTGEQFF
TRBD1 | TRBJ1-2 | NA | TRBV28 | TGTGCCAGCAGTTTAAGACAGGGGGTGAACTCCTATGGCTACACCTTC | CASSLRQGVNSYGYTF
NA | TRBJ2-2 | NA | TRBV7-9 | TGTGCCAGCAGCCCCATTCGGGGGAGTACCGGGGAGCTGTTTTTT | CASSPIRGSTGELFF
TRBD1 | TRBJ1-4 | NA | TRBV7-9 | TGTGCCAGCAGCCCCCTGGGGACAGGGGATGAAAAACTGTTTTTT | CASSPLGTGDEKLFF
NA | TRBJ2-2 | many | TRBV7-6 | TGTGCCAGCAGCTTACCCCAGGGTAAAGGGATGCGGTTCGCGAACACCGGGGAGCTGTTTTTT | CASSLPQGKGMRFANTGELFF
TRBD1 | TRBJ1-2 | NA | TRBV5-4 | TGTGCCAGCAGCTTGACAGGGGCCTATGGCTACACCTTC | CASSLTGAYGYTF
NA | TRBJ2-7 | NA | TRBV28 | TGTGCCAGCCGTCCAGGGCAGGGCTCTTATTACGAGCAGTACTTC | CASRPGQGSYYEQYF
NA | TRBJ2-1 | many | TRBV15 | TGTGCCACCGACGGTCCGGTTTCCTACAATGAGCAGTTCTTC | CATDGPVSYNEQFF
NA | TRBJ1-2 | many | TRBV27 | TGTGCCAGCAGTTTCAGGGAAAAATTGAGCGGCTACACCTTC | CASSFREKLSGYTF
TRBD1 | TRBJ1-4 | NA | TRBV29-1 | TGCAGCGTTGGAACCGGAGGGACAGAAAATGAAAAACTGTTTTTT | CSVGTGGTENEKLFF
TRBD2 | TRBJ2-1 | many | TRBV19 | TGTGCCAGTAGTATAGGTCGCGGGAGGGCCGGAAACAATGAGCAGTTCTTC | CASSIGRGRAGNNEQFF
NA | TRBJ1-2 | many | TRBV20-1 | TGCAGTGCTTCCTGGAGCAGGACGGACCCGGCCTATGGCTACACCTTC | CSASWSRTDPAYGYTF
NA | TRBJ2-7 | many | TRBV28 | TGTGCCAGCAGAGGAGGCGGGACCCGTATCGAGCAGTACTTC | CASRGGGTRIEQYF
TRBD2 | TRBJ2-5 | NA | TRBV29-1 | TGCAGCGGGACTAGCGGGCTAGACCAAGAGACCCAGTACTTC | CSGTSGLDQETQYF
NA | TRBJ1-5 | NA | TRBV24-1 | TGTGCCTTACCAGGGTCCGGCAATCAGCCCCAGCATTTT | CALPGSGNQPQHF
NA | TRBJ1-4 | NA | TRBV18 | TGTGCCAGCTCACGGGCCCATAATGAAAAACTGTTTTTT | CASSRAHNEKLFF